These T cell receptor beta chains were read from a single sample in a study of OX40 agonist ivuxolimab in advanced cancers. Measured with immunoSEQ multiplex PCR; TCRdb has only the in-frame clones, and not every one. The table lists roughly 60,000 clones, 70% to 90% of them singletons. The sample in question was CD4+ or CD8+ T cells sorted from blood, obtained in a trial of the OX40 agonist ivuxolimab. These receptors all come from an adult with an advanced solid tumor such as melanoma, head and neck, liver or kidney cancer. CDR3s include the opening cysteine and the closing phenylalanine or tryptophan. The size of a clone is reported for some rows only, either as once, few or many, or as a class for expanded clones.

abundance,v_gene,len,CDR3aa
-,TRBV13,17,CASSLALQLPSYNEQFF
-,TRBV6-5,14,CASRSGGAREKLFF
-,TRBV10-3,14,CAISTGTANTEAFF
-,TRBV2,16,CASSELGTEPYNEQFF
once,TRBV28,14,CASSVGYSNQPQHF
-,TRBV28,16,CASSLSWGAVLETQYF
once,TRBV11-2,12,CASSPLRNEQFF
-,TRBV14,14,CASSRRGAYTEAFF
once,TRBV7-2,15,CASSLGGEQPYGYTF
few,TRBV5-1,16,CASTRGSEGNTGELFF
once,TRBV6-1,15,CASSERVEAGGTQHF
once,TRBV19,14,CASSQGIPPDTQYF
-,TRBV11-3,13,CASSLGPAYEQYF
-,TRBV5-6,14,CASSLVGGHYEQYF
-,TRBV15,12,CATSRDSLEQFF
once,TRBV18,13,CASSPGQNEKLFF
-,TRBV7-2,14,CASSLQGADYEQYF
-,TRBV28,12,CASVAGVYEQYF
-,TRBV19,13,CASTQGEVYGYTF
-,TRBV28,15,CASSSMDSLPYEQYF
-,TRBV6-6,13,CASSTRHSGELFF
-,TRBV6-4,16,CASSIIQGGSNEKLFF
-,TRBV4-1,15,CASSQPTRGNYGYTF
-,TRBV2,15,CASSEEGGNAGELFF
-,TRBV29-1,12,CSVVTSGGTQYF
-,TRBV2,12,CAKRGGGETQYF
once,TRBV18,13,CASSRQESYEQYF
-,TRBV2,13,CASSLGQGRGYTF